The 14 T cell receptor beta chains below all came from one sample that was sequenced in a study of T-cell memory formation after mild COVID-19. Via MiXCR, TCRdb re-called the 5' RACE reads, giving one row per CDR3 protein. The data show 400,000 or so distinct CDR3 sequences, about 19% seen once. The sample was PBMCs or a T cell subset sorted from them (not recorded which). The receptor source for this set is an adult woman who had mild COVID-19 (a few samples of this study predate the infection). Cell type and time point are not known.

This rearrangement joins TRBV20-1 to TRBJ2-7, with 10 bases lining up with TRBD2. Germline CDR1 is DFQATT and CDR2 is SNEGSKA (reference sequence). The junction had 6 bases not matched to a gene; V was cut back by 2 bases and J by 5 bases. The CDR3 is 14 residues long. The CDR3 loop reads CSARRASGSHEQYF. CDR3 coding DNA: TGCAGTGCTAGAAGAGCTAGCGGGAGTCACGAGCAGTACTTC.

The rearrangement links TRBV7-8 to TRBJ1-2; a possible D gene is TRBD1 (5 bases). The CDR3 contains 16 residues. The V end lost 7 bases, the J end lost 7 bases, and 25 bases lay between the germline ends. The germline CDR1 and CDR2 sequences are SGHVS and FQNEAQ. This chain's CDR3 is CASTQRAAAGLFGYTF. CDR3 DNA sequence: TGTGCCAGCACCCAGCGGGCGGCCGCAGGGTTGTTTGGCTACACCTTC.

The chain couples TRBV6-6 to TRBJ1-5, with D perhaps matching TRBD1 (6 bases). Per the germline V gene, CDR1 is MNHNY and CDR2 is SVGAGI (reference sequence). The CDR3 has 16 amino acids. The V and J ends lost 6 bases and 1 base respectively, with 16 bases between them. The CDR3 protein is CASSPGPGASNQPQHF. DNA of the CDR3: TGTGCCAGCAGCCCCGGGCCAGGGGCCAGCAATCAGCCCCAGCATTTT.

The DNA of the CDR3 is TGTGCCAGCAGTTCATCTAGGCTTACCTACAATGAGCAGTTCTTC. It specifies CASSSSRLTYNEQFF. The chain recombines TRBV7-2 with TRBJ2-1; D remains unclear. CDR1 is SGHTA, CDR2 FQGNSA, per germline. The CDR3 loop spans 15 amino acids. V dropped 6 bases and J dropped 2 bases, with 14 bases sitting between them.

A remark on this clonotype: The junction departs from germline at one end; a sequencing error may be responsible. The gene calls are TRBV19 and TRBJ2-6, with unresolved D. There are 17 residues in the CDR3. Per germline, CDR1 LNHDA and CDR2 SQIVND (reference sequence). CDR3 in DNA: TGTGCCAGTAGTCTAGATACAAGGTTCTCTGGGGCCAACGTCCTGACTTTC. Protein sequence: CASSLDTRFSGANVLTF.

This chain joins TRBV12-3 or TRBV12-4 and TRBJ2-3; 8 bases line up with TRBD2. The trim removed 6 bases at V and 6 bases at J, leaving 17 bases unmatched. The CDR3 consists of 17 residues. The CDR3 loop reads CASSSSGGGNPRDTQYF. The CDR3, as DNA: TGTGCCAGCAGCTCAAGCGGGGGCGGTAACCCGCGGGATACGCAGTATTTT.

A few counts support this clonotype. The V gene is TRBV7-3, the J gene TRBJ1-4; weak D call: TRBD1 (5 bases). Germline V gene data show CDR1 as SGHTA and CDR2 as FQGTGA. Trimming stripped 5 bases from V and 7 bases from J, with 14 bases between. This CDR3 comprises 14 residues. The CDR3 sequence: CASSPNGQGEKLFF. The CDR3 DNA reads as TGTGCCAGCAGCCCAAACGGGCAGGGTGAAAAACTGTTTTTT.

The rearrangement joins TRBV7-6 to TRBJ2-5, with D possibly being TRBD1 (5 bases). V was cut by 8 bases and J by 9 bases, with 31 bases left in between. Germline CDR1 and CDR2: SGHVS and FNYEAQ. The CDR3 spans 17 residues. CDR3 nucleotide sequence: TGTGCCAGCTCGCACAAGGTCTGGCAGGGCACCCAAGGGGCCCAGTACTTC. It yields the protein CASSHKVWQGTQGAQYF. Looking up the rest from reference TRBV7-6 and TRBJ2-5 gives the full variable domain: GAGVSQSPRYKVTKRGQDVALRCDPISGHVSLYWYRQALGQGPEFLTYFNYEAQQDKSGLPNDRFSAERPEGSISTLTIQRTEQRDSAMYRCASSHKVWQGTQGAQYFGPGTRLLVL.

In this sample, this clonotype turned up many times. The V gene is TRBV7-2, the J gene TRBJ2-5, with 14 bases lining up with TRBD2. The CDR3 contains 17 residues. The germline CDR1 and CDR2 sequences are SGHTA and FQGNSA. V gave up 4 bases and J gave up 5 bases; unmatched junction bases: 9. The CDR3 DNA reads as TGTGCCAGCAGCTGGGGACTAGCGGGAGCCGACGGGGAGACCCAGTACTTC. Encoded protein: CASSWGLAGADGETQYF.

This clonotype appeared a few times. The chain couples TRBV5-5 to TRBJ1-3, with D maybe TRBD1 (6 bases). Germline loops: CDR1 SGHKS, CDR2 YYEKEE (reference sequence). The germline V and J ends were trimmed by 1 base and 4 bases, with 15 bases remaining between them. The CDR3 extends over 16 amino acids. CDR3 sequence reads: CASSLYGGQNGNTIYF. CDR3 in DNA: TGTGCCAGCAGCTTGTATGGGGGGCAGAACGGAAACACCATATATTTT.

Points on this clonotype: A read error may produce the germline difference seen at one junction end. V is TRBV14 and J is TRBJ2-3, with D unresolved. The CDR3 contains 17 residues. Germline lookup yields CDR1 SGHDN and CDR2 FVKESK. CDR3 coding DNA: TGTGCCAGCAGCCAAGATAAGATGGCATCTAGAACAGATAAGCAGTATTTT. Residues: CASSQDKMASRTDKQYF. Full variable domain (rest looked up from reference TRBV14 and TRBJ2-3): EAGVTQFPSHSVIEKGQTVTLRCDPISGHDNLYWYRRVMGKEIKFLLHFVKESKQDESGMPNNRFLAERTGGTYSTLKVQPAELEDSGVYFCASSQDKMASRTDKQYFGPGTRLTVL.

The chain carries TRBV7-2 and TRBJ2-6, with 13 bases matching TRBD2. V shed 3 bases, J shed 2 bases, and the junction held 4 bases outside the gene matches. From germline, CDR1 is SGHTA and CDR2 FQGNSA. This CDR3 spans 18 amino acids. CDR3 in amino acids: CASSFPGLAGAGANVLTF. The DNA of the CDR3 is TGTGCCAGCAGCTTCCCCGGACTAGCGGGAGCTGGGGCCAACGTCCTGACTTTC. Full variable domain (remainder filled in from reference TRBV7-2 and TRBJ2-6): GAGVSQSPSNKVTEKGKDVELRCDPISGHTALYWYRQSLGQGLEFLIYFQGNSAPDKSGLPSDRFSAERTGGSVSTLTIQRTQQEDSAVYLCASSFPGLAGAGANVLTFGAGSRLTVL.

The chain employs TRBV7-9 and TRBJ2-1, with unresolved D. CDR1 and CDR2 (germline): SEHNR, FQNEAQ (reference sequence). CDR3 length: 14 amino acids. Deletions cut 5 bases from V and 3 bases from J, with 11 bases between. The CDR3, as DNA: TGTGCCAGCAGCCCTACGAAGGACTACAATGAGCAGTTCTTC. This sequence encodes CASSPTKDYNEQFF.

This clonotype was seen just once. V gene TRBV7-9 combines with J gene TRBJ2-3; D remains unclear. V shed 5 bases and J shed 1 base, with 16 bases lying between them. The germline CDR1 and CDR2 sequences are SEHNR and FQNEAQ (reference sequence). The CDR3 is made up of 16 amino acids. The CDR3 sequence is CASSAPLGLGTDTQYF. In DNA form, the CDR3 reads TGTGCCAGCAGCGCCCCACTGGGTCTGGGCACAGATACGCAGTATTTT.